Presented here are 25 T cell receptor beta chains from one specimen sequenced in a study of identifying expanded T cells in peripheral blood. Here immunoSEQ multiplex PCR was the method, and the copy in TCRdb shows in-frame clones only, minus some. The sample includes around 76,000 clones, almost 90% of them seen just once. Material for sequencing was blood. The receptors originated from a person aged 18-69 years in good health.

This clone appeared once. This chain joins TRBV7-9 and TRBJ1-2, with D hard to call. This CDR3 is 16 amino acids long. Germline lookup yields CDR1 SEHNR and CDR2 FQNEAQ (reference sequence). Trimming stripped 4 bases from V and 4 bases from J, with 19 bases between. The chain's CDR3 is CASSSSSPTAFYGYTF. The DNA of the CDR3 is TGTGCCAGCAGCTCTTCGTCACCAACAGCCTTCTATGGCTACACCTTC.

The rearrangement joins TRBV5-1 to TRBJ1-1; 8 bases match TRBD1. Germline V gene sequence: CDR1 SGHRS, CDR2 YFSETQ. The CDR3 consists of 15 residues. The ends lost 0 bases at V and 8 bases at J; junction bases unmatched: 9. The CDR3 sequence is CASSLGGSGTGEAFF. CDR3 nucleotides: TGCGCCAGCAGCTTGGGGGGATCCGGGACAGGAGAAGCTTTCTTT.

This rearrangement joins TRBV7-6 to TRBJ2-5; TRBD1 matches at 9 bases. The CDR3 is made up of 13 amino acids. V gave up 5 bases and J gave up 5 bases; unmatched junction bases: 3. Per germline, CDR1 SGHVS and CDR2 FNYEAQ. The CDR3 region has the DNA TGTGCCAGCAGCCGGGACAGGGATGAGACCCAGTACTTC. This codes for CASSRDRDETQYF.

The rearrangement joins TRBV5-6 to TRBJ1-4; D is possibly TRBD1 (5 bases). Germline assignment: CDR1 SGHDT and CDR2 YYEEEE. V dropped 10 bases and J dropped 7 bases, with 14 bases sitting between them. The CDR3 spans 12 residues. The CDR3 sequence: CAPQGGGEKLFF. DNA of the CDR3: TGTGCCCCGCAGGGTGGAGGTGAAAAACTGTTTTTT.

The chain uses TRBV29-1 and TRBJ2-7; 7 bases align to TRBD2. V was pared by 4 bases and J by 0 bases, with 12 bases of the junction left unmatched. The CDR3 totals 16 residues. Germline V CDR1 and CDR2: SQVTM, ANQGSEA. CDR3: CSVVGGLNSPSYEQYF. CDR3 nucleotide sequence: TGCAGCGTTGTGGGGGGGTTAAATTCCCCCTCCTACGAGCAGTACTTC.

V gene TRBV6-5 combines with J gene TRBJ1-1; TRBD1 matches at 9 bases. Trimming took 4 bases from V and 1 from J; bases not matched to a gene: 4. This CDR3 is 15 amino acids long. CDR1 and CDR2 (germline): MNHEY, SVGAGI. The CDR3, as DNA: TGTGCCAGCAGTTGGGGGACAGGGCAGAACACTGAAGCTTTCTTT. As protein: CASSWGTGQNTEAFF.

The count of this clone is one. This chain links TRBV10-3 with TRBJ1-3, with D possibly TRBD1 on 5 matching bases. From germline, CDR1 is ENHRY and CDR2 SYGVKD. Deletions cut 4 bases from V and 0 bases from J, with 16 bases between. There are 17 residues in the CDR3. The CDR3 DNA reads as TGTGCCATCAGTGGACCCGGACACGGCGCCTCTGGAAACACCATATATTTT. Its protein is CAISGPGHGASGNTIYF.

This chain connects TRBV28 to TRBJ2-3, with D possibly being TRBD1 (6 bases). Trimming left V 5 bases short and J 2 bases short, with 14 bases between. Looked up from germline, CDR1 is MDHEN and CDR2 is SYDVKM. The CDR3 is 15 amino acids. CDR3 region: CASSPRRDNTDTQYF. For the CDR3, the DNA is TGTGCCAGCAGTCCCCGCCGGGACAACACAGATACGCAGTATTTT.

DNA for the CDR3: TGTGCCAGCAGCAAAGAGAGGGGGAGGGCTGAAGCTTTCTTT. Translation gives CASSKERGRAEAFF. The gene calls are TRBV21-1 and TRBJ1-1. TRBV21-1 is a recognized pseudogene. The CDR3 length is 14 residues.

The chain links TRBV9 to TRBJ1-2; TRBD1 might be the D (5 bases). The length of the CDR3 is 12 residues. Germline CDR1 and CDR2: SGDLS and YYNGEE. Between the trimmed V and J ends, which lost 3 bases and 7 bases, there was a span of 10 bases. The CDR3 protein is CASSAGGGGYTF. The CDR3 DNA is TGTGCCAGCAGCGCGGGGGGTGGTGGCTACACCTTC.

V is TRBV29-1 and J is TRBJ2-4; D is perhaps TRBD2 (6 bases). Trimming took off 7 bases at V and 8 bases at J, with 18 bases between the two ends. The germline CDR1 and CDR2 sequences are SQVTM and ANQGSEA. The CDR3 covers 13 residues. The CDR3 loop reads CSARTTRGDIQYF. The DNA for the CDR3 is TGCAGCGCCCGGACTACGCGAGGGGACATTCAGTACTTC.

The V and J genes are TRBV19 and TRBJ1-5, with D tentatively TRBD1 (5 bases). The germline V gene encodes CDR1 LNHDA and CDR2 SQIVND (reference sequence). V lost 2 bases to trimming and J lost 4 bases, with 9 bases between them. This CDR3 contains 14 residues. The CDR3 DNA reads TGTGCCAGTAGTATATCAGACAGAAATCAGCCCCAGCATTTT. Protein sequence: CASSISDRNQPQHF.

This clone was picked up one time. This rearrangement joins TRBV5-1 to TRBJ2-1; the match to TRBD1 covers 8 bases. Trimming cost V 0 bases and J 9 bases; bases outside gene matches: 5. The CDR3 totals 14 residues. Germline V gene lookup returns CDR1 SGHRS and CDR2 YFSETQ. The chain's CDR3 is CASSLGQGAGEQFF. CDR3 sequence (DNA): TGCGCCAGCAGCTTGGGGCAGGGGGCTGGTGAGCAGTTCTTC. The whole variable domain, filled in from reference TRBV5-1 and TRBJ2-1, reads KAGVTQTPRYLIKTRGQQVTLSCSPISGHRSVSWYQQTPGQGLQFLFEYFSETQRNKGNFPGRFSGRQFSNSRSEMNVSTLELGDSALYLCASSLGQGAGEQFFGPGTRLTVL.

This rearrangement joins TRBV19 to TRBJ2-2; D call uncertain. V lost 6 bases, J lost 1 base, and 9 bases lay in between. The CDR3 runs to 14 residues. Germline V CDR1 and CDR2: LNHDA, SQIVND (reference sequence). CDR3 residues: CASRKQMNTGELFF. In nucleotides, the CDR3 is TGTGCCAGTAGGAAACAGATGAACACCGGGGAGCTGTTTTTT.

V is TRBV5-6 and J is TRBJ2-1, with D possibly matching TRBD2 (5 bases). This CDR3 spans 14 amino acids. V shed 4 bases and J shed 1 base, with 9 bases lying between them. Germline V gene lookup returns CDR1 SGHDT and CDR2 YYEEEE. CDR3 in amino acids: CASSRGLSYNEQFF. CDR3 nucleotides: TGTGCCAGCAGCCGAGGACTTTCCTACAATGAGCAGTTCTTC.

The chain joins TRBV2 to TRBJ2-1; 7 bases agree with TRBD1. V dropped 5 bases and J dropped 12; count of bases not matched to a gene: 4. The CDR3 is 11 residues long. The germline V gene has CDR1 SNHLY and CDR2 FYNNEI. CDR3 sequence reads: CASSFGTAQFF. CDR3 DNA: TGTGCCAGCAGTTTCGGGACAGCGCAGTTCTTC.

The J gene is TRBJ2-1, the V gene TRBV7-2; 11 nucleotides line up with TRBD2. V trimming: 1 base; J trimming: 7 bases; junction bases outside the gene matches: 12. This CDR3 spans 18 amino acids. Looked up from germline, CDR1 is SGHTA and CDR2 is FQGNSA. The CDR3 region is CASSLGLAGKWGQNEQFF. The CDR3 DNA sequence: TGTGCCAGCAGCTTAGGACTAGCGGGAAAGTGGGGACAGAATGAGCAGTTCTTC.

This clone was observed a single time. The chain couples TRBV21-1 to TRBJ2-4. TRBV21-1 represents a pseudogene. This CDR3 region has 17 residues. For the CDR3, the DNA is TGTGCCAGCAGCAGAAGGGAAGACGACCTAACCAAAAACATTCAGTACTTC. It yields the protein CASSRREDDLTKNIQYF.

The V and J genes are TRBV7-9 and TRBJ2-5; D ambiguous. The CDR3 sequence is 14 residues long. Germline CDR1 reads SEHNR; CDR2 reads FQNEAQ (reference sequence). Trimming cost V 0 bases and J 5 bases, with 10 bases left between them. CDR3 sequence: CASSLAGYVETQYF. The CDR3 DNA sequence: TGTGCCAGCAGCTTAGCGGGGTACGTGGAGACCCAGTACTTC.

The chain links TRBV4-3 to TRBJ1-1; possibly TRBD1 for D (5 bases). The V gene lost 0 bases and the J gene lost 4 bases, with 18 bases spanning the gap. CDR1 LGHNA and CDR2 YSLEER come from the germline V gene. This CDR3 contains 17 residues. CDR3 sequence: CASSQDRATGRPTEAFF. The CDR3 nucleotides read TGCGCCAGCAGCCAAGATAGGGCCACAGGCCGACCCACTGAAGCTTTCTTT.

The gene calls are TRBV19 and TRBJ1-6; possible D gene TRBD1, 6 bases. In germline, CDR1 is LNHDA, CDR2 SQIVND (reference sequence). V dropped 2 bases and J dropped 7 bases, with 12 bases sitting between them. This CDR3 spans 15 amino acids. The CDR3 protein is CASSIPGASNSPLHF. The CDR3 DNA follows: TGTGCCAGTAGTATACCAGGGGCCTCGAATTCACCCCTCCACTTT.

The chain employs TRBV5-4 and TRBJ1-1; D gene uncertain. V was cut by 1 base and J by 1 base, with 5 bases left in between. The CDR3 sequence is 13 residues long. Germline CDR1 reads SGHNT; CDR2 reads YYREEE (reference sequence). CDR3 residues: CASSLLGNTEAFF. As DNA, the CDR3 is TGTGCCAGCAGCTTGCTCGGGAACACTGAAGCTTTCTTT.

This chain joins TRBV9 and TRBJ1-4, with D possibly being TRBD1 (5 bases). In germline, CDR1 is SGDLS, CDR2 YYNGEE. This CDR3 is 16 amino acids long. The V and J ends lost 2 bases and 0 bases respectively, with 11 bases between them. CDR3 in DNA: TGTGCCAGCAGCGTGGGGCCACGGGCAACTAATGAAAAACTGTTTTTT. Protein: CASSVGPRATNEKLFF.

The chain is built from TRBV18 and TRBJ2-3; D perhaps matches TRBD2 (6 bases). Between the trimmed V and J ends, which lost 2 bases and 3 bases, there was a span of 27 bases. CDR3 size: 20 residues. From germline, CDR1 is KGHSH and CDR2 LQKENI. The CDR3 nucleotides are TGTGCCAGCTCACCAGATAGGGCAAGCCCCGGGAGCGTCGGGACAGATACGCAGTATTTT. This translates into CASSPDRASPGSVGTDTQYF.

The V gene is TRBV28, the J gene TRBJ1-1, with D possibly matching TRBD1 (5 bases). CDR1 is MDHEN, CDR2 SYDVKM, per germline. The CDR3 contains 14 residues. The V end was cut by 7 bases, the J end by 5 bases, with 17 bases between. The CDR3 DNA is TGTGCCAGCACCGCCGCGGAGGGGAGGACTGAAGCTTTCTTT. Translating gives CASTAAEGRTEAFF. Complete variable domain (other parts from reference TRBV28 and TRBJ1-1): DVKVTQSSRYLVKRTGEKVFLECVQDMDHENMFWYRQDPGLGLRLIYFSYDVKMKEKGDIPEGYSVSREKKERFSLILESASTNQTSMYLCASTAAEGRTEAFFGQGTRLTVV.